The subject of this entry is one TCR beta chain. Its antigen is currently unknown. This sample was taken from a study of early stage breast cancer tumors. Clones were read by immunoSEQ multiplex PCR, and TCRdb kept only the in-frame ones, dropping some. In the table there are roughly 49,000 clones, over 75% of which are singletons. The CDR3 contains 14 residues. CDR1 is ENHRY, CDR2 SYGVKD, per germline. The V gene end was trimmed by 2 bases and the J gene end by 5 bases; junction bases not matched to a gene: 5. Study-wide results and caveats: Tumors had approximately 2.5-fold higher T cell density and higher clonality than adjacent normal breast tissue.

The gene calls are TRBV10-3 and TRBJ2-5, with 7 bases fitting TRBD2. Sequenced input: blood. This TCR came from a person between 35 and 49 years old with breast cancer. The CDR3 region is CAISEGGSVETQYF. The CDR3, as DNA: TGTGCCATCAGTGAGGGCGGGAGTGTGGAGACCCAGTACTTC.